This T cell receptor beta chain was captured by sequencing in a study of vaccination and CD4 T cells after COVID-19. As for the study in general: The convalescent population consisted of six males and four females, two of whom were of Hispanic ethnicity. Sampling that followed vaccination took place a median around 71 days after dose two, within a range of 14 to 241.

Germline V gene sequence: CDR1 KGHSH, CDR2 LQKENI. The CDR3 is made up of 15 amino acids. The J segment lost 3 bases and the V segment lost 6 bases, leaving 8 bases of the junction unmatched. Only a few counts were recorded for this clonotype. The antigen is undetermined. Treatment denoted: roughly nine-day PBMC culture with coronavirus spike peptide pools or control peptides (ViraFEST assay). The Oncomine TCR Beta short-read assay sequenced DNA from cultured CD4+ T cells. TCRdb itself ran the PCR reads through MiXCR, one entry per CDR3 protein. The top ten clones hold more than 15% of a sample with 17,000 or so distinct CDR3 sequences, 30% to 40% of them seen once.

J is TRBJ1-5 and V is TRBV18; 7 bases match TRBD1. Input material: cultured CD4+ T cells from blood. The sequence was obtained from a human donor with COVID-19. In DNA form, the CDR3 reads TGTGCCAGCTCGTCCCGGGACAGCGACAATCAGCCCCAGCATTTT. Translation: CASSSRDSDNQPQHF.